The clone carrying this T cell receptor (beta chain) has more than one count but fewer than ten. The sample is drawn from a study of identical twins. TCRdb processed the 5' RACE reads anew with MiXCR; each CDR3 protein has one entry. The data show 650,000 to 750,000 distinct CDR3 sequences, approximately 21% seen once. The CDR3 has 14 amino acids. J lost 8 bases, V lost 3 bases, and 5 bases had no gene match. Germline lookup yields CDR1 SQVTM and CDR2 ANQGSEA. A further study also used this sample, focusing on T cells expressing NK-cell markers.

The sequenced sample was PBMCs. The TCR was taken from a woman aged 18-30 years in good health. V gene TRBV29-1 combines with J gene TRBJ2-1; 12 bases map to TRBD1. CDR3 in DNA: TGCAGCGTTGACCCGGGACAGGGGGCAGATGAGCAGTTCTTC. It translates to CSVDPGQGADEQFF.